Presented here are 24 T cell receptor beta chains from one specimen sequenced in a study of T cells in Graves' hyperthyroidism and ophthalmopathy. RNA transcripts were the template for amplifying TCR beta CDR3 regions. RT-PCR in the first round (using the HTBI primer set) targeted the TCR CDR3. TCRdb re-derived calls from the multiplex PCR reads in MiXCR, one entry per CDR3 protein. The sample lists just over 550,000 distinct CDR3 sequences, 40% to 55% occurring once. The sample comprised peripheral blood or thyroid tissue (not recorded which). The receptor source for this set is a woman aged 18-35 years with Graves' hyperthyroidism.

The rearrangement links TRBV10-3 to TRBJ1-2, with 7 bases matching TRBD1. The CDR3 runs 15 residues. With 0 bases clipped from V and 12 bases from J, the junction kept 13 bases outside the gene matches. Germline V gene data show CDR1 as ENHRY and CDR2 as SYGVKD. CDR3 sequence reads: CAISESTTGARGHTF. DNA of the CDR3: TGTGCCATCAGTGAGTCTACTACAGGGGCGCGGGGCCACACCTTC.

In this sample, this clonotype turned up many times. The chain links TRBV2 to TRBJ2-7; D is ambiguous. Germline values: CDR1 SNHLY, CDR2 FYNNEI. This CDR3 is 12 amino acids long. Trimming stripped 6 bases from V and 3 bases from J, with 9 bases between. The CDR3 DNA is TGTGCCAGCAGGGAGCCGCTCTACGAGCAGTACTTC. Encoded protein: CASREPLYEQYF.

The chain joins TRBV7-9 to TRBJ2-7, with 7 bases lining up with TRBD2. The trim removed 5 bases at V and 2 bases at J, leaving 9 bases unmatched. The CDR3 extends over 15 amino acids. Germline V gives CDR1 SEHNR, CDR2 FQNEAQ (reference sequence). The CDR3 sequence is CASSQELASTYEQYF. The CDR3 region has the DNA TGTGCCAGCAGCCAAGAACTAGCGTCTACCTACGAGCAGTACTTC. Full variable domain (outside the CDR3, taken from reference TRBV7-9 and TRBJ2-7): DTGVSQNPRHKITKRGQNVTFRCDPISEHNRLYWYRQTLGQGPEFLTYFQNEAQLEKSRLLSDRFSAERPKGSFSTLEIQRTEQGDSAMYLCASSQELASTYEQYFGPGTRLTVT.

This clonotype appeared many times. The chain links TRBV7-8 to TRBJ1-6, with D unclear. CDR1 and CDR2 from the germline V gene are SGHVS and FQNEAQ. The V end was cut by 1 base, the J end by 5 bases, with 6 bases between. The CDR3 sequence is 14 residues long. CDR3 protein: CASSLDGNNSPLHF. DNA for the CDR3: TGTGCCAGCAGCTTAGATGGCAATAATTCACCCCTCCACTTT. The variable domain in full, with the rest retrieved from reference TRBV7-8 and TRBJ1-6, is GAGVSQSPRYKVAKRGQDVALRCDPISGHVSLFWYQQALGQGPEFLTYFQNEAQLDKSGLPSDRFFAERPEGSVSTLKIQRTQQEDSAVYLCASSLDGNNSPLHFGNGTRLTVT.

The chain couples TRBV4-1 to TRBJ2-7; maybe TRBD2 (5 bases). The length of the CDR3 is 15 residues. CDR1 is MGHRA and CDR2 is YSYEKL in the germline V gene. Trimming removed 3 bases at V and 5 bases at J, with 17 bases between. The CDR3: CASSHHPSRGNEQYF. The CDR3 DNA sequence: TGCGCCAGCAGCCATCACCCCTCCCGGGGAAACGAGCAGTACTTC.

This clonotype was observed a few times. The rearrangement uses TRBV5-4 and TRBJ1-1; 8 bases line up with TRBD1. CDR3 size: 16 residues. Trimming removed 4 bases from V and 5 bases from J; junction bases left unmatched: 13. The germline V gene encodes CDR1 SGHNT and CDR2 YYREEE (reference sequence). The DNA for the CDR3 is TGTGCCAGCAGCACCCGGGTGGCCAGGGGGCGGACTGAAGCTTTCTTT. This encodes CASSTRVARGRTEAFF.

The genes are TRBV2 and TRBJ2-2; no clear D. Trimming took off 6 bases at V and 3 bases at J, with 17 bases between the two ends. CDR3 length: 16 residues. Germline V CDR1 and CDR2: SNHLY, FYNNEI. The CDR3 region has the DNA TGTGCCAGCAGCCGCCCTTGGAACACGGACACCGGGGAGCTGTTTTTT. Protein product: CASSRPWNTDTGELFF.

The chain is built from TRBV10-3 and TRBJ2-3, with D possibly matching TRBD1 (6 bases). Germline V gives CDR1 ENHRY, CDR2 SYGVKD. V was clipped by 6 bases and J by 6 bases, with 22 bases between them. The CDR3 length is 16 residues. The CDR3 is CAISGKGQARADTQYF. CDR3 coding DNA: TGTGCCATCAGCGGGAAGGGACAAGCCCGGGCTGATACGCAGTATTTT.

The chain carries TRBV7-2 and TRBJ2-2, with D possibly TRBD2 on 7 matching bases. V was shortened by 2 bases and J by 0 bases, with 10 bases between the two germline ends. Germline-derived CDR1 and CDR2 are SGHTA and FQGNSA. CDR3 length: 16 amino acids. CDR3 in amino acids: CASSLWGGTNTGELFF. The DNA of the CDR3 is TGTGCCAGCAGCTTATGGGGGGGCACGAACACCGGGGAGCTGTTTTTT. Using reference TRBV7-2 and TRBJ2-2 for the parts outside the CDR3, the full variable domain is GAGVSQSPSNKVTEKGKDVELRCDPISGHTALYWYRQSLGQGLEFLIYFQGNSAPDKSGLPSDRFSAERTGGSVSTLTIQRTQQEDSAVYLCASSLWGGTNTGELFFGEGSRLTVL.

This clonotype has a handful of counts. The CDR3 sequence: CASRVPRWGTSEYEQYF. Written as DNA, the CDR3 is TGTGCCAGCAGAGTCCCTCGTTGGGGGACTAGCGAGTACGAGCAGTACTTC. This sequence joins TRBV2 and TRBJ2-7; the match to TRBD2 covers 10 bases. This CDR3 comprises 17 residues. The J segment lost 4 bases and the V segment lost 6 bases, leaving 15 bases of the junction unmatched. Germline V gene lookup returns CDR1 SNHLY and CDR2 FYNNEI.

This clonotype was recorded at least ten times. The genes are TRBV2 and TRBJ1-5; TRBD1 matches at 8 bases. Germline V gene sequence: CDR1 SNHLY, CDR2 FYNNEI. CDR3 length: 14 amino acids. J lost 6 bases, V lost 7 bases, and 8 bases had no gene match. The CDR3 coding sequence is TGTGCCAGCAATTGGGGACAGGCTCGTCAGCCCCAGCATTTT. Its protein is CASNWGQARQPQHF.

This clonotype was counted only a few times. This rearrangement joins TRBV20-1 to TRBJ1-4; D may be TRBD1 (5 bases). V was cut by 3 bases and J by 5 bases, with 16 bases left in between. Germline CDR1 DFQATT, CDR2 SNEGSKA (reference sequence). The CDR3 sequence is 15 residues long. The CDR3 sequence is CSARSWGGANEKLFF. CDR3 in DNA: TGCAGTGCTAGGTCTTGGGGAGGGGCCAATGAAAAACTGTTTTTT.

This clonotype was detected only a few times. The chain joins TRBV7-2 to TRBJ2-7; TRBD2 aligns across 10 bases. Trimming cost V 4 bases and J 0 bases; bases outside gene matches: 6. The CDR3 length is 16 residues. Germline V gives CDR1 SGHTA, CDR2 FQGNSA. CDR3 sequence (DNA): TGTGCCAGCAGCTCCTACACTAGCGGGACCTCCTACGAGCAGTACTTC. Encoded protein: CASSSYTSGTSYEQYF.

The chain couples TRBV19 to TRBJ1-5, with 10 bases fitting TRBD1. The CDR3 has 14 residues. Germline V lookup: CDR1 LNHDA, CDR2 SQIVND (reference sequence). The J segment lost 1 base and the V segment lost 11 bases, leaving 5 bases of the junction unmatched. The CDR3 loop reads CAWRGQGSNQPQHF. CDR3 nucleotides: TGTGCCTGGAGGGGACAGGGGAGCAATCAGCCCCAGCATTTT.

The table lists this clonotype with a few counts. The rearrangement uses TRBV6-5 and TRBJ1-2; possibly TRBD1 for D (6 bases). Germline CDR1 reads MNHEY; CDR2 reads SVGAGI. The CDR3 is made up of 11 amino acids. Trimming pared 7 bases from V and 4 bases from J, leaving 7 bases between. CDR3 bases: TGTGCCAGCAAAGGGGGCTATGGCTACACCTTC. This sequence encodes CASKGGYGYTF.

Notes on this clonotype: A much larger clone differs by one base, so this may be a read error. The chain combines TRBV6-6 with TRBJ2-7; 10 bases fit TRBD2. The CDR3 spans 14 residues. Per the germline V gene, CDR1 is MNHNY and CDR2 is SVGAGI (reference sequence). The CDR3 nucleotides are TGTGCCAGCCGGTTGGCTAGCGGGAGCTACGAGCAGTGCTTC. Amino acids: CASRLASGSYEQCF.

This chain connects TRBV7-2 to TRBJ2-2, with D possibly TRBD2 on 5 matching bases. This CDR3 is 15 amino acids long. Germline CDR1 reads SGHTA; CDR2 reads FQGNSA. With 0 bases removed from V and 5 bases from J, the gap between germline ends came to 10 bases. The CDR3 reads CASSLARRTTGELFF. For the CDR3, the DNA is TGTGCCAGCAGCTTAGCTAGGAGGACGACCGGGGAGCTGTTTTTT.

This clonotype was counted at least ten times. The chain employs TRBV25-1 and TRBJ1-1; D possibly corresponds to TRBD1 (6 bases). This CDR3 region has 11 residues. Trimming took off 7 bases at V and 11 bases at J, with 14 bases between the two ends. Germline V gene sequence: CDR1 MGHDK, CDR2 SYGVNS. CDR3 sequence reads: CASTQTGYAFF. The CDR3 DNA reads TGTGCCAGCACCCAGACAGGTTATGCTTTCTTT.

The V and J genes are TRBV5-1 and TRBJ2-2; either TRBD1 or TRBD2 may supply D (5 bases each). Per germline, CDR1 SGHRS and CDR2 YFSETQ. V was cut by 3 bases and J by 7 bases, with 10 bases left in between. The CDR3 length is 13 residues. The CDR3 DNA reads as TGCGCCAGCAGCTGGGGGAGCATCGGGGAGCTGTTTTTT. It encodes CASSWGSIGELFF.

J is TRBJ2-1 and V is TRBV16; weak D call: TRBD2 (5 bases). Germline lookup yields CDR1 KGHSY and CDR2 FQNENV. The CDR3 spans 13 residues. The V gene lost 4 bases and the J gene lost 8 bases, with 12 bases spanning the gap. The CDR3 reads CASSPPLVHEQFF. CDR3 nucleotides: TGTGCCAGCAGCCCCCCACTAGTCCATGAGCAGTTCTTC.

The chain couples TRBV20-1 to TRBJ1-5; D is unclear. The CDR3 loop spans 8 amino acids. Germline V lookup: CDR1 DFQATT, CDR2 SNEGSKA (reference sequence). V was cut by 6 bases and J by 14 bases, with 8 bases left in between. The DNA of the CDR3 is TGCAGTGCGGTAGTTGAGCATTTT. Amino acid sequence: CSAVVEHF.

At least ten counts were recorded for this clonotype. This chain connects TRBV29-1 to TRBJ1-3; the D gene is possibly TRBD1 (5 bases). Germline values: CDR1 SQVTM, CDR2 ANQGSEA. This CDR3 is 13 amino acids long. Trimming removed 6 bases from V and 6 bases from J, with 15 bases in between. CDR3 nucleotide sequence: TGCAGCGTAGCGGACACGGGCGAAAACACCATATATTTT. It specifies CSVADTGENTIYF. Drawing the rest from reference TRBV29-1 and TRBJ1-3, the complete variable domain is SAVISQKPSRDICQRGTSLTIQCQVDSQVTMMFWYRQQPGQSLTLIATANQGSEATYESGFVIDKFPISRPNLTFSTLTVSNMSPEDSSIYLCSVADTGENTIYFGEGSWLTVV.

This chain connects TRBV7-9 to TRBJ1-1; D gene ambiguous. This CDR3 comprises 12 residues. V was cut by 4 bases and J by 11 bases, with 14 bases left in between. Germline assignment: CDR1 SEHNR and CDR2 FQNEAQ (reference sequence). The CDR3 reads CASSSDLLGAFF. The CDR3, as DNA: TGTGCCAGCAGCTCGGACCTACTGGGGGCTTTCTTT.

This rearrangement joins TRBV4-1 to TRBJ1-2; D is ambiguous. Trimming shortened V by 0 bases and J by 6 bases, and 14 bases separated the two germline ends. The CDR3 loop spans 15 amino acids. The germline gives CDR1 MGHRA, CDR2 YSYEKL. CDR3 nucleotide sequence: TGCGCCAGCAGCCAAGATGTGAAGGGAGGGAATGGCTACACCTTC. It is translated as CASSQDVKGGNGYTF.